This TCR beta chain was sequenced during a study of cytotoxic CD8 clonotypes in ibrutinib-treated CLL. Sequencing was performed with immunoSEQ multiplex PCR; in TCRdb, only in-frame clones are kept and a portion is missing. This table holds more than 150,000 clones, over 60% found once. The V gene lost 1 base and the J gene lost 4 bases, with 13 bases spanning the gap. This CDR3 contains 14 residues. CDR1 and CDR2 (germline): GTSNPN, SVGIG (reference sequence). The sequencing used PBMCs, collected after 24 months of ibrutinib treatment. The gene calls are TRBV30 and TRBJ1-2, with D perhaps TRBD1 (5 bases). The source of this sequence is a human donor with chronic lymphocytic leukemia. The DNA for the CDR3 is TGTGCCTGGAGTGAGGGACGAGGAGTCTATGGCTACACCTTC. Amino acids: CAWSEGRGVYGYTF.